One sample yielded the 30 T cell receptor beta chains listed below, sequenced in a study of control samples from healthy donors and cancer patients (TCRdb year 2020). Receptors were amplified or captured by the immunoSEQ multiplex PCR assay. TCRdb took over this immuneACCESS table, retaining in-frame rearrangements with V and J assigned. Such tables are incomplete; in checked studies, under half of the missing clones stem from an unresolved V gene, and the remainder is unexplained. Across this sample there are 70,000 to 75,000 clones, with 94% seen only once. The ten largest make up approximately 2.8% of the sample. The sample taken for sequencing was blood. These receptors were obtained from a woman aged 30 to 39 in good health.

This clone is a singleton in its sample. CDR3 residues: CASSTRDVGTGGTEAFF. In DNA, the CDR3 is TGTGCCAGCTCAACGCGTGACGTTGGGACAGGGGGCACTGAAGCTTTCTTT. The chain carries TRBV18 and TRBJ1-1, with 11 bases identical to TRBD1. The germline V gene has CDR1 KGHSH and CDR2 LQKENI. The V and J ends lost 5 bases and 4 bases, in that order; junction bases with no gene match: 12. The CDR3 is 17 residues long.

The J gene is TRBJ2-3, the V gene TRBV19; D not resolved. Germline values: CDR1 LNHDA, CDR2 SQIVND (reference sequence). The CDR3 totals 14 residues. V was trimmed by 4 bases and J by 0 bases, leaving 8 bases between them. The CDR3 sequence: CASSTPESTDTQYF. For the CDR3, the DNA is TGTGCCAGTAGTACTCCGGAGAGCACAGATACGCAGTATTTT.

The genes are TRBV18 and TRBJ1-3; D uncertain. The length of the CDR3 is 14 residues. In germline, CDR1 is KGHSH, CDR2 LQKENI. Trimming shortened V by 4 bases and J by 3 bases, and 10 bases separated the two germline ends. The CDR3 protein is CASSQDISGNTIYF. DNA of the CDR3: TGTGCCAGCTCACAAGACATTAGTGGAAACACCATATATTTT.

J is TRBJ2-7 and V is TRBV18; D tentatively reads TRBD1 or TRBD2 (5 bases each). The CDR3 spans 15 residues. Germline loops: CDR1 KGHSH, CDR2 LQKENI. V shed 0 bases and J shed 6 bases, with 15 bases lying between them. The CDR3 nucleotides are TGTGCCAGCTCACCACCGTCCCAGGGAGAGGGCGAGCAGTACTTC. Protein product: CASSPPSQGEGEQYF.

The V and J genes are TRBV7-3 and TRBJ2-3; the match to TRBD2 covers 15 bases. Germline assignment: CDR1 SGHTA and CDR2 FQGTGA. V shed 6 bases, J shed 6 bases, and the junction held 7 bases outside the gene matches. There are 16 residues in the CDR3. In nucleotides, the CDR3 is TGTGCCAGCAGTCGGACTAGCGGGGGGGTTGCGGATACGCAGTATTTT. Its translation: CASSRTSGGVADTQYF.

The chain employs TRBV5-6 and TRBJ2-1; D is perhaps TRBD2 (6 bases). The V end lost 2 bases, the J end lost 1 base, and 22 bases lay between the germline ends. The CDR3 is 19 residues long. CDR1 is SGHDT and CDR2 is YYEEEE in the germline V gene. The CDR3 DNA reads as TGTGCCAGCAGCTTACCCTATGGTGTGGGACTCAAGTCCTACAATGAGCAGTTCTTC. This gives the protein CASSLPYGVGLKSYNEQFF.

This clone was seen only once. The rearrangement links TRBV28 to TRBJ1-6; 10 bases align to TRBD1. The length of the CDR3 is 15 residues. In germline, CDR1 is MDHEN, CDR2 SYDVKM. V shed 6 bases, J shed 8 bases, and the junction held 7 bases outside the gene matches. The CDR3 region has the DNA TGTGCCAGCAGGGGGACAGGGGAGAGGTATTCACCCCTCCACTTT. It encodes CASRGTGERYSPLHF.

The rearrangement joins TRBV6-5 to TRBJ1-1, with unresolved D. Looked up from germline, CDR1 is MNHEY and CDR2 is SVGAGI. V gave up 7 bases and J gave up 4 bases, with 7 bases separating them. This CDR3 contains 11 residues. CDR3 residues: CASKGSTEAFF. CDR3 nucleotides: TGTGCCAGCAAAGGTTCCACTGAAGCTTTCTTT.

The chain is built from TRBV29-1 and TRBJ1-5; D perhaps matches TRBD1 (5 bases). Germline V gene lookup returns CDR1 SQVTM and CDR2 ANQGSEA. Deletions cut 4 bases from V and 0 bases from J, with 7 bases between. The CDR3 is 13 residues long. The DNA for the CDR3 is TGCAGCGTTGGGGGGAATAGCAATCAGCCCCAGCATTTT. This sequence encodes CSVGGNSNQPQHF.

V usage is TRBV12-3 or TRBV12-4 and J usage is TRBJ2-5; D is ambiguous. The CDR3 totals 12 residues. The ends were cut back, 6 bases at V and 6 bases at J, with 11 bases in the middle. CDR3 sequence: CASSVLGKTQYF. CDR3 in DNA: TGTGCCAGCAGCGTGCTGGGAAAGACCCAGTACTTC.

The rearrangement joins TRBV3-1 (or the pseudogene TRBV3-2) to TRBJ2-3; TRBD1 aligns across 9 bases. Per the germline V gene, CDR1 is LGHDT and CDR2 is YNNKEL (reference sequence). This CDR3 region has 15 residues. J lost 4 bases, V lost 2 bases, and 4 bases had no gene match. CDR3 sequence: CASSQPGQGSDTQYF. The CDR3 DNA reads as TGTGCCAGCAGCCAACCGGGACAGGGCTCAGATACGCAGTATTTT.

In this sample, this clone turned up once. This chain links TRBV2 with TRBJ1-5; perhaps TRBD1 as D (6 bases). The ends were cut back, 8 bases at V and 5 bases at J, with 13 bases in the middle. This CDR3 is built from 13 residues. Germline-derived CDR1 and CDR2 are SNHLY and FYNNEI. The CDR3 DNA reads TGTGCCAGCGGACGGGACACCTATCAGCCCCAGCATTTT. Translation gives CASGRDTYQPQHF. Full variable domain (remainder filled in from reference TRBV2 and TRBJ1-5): EPEVTQTPSHQVTQMGQEVILRCVPISNHLYFYWYRQILGQKVEFLVSFYNNEISEKSEIFDDQFSVERPDGSNFTLKIRSTKLEDSAMYFCASGRDTYQPQHFGDGTRLSIL.

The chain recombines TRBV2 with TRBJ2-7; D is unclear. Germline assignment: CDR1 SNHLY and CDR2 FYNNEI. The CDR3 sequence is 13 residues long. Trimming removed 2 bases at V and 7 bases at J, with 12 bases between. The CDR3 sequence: CASSESTWREQYV. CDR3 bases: TGTGCCAGCAGTGAATCGACCTGGCGGGAGCAGTACGTC.

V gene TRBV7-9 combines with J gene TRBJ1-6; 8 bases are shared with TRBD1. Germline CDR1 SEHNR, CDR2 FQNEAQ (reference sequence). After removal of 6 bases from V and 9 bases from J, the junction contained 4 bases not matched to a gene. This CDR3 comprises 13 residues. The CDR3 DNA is TGTGCCAGCAGTAACAGGGGGATTTCACCCCTCCACTTT. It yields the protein CASSNRGISPLHF.

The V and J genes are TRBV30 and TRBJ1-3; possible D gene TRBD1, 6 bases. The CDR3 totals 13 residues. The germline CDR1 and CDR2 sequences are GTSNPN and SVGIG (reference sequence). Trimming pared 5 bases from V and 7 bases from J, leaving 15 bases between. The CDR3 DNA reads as TGTGCCTGGGGGACATCGCCCCGGAACACCATATATTTT. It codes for CAWGTSPRNTIYF.

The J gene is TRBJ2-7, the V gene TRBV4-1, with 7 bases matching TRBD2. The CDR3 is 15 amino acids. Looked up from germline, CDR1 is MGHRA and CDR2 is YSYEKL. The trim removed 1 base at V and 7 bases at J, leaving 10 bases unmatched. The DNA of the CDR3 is TGCGCCAGCAGCCAAGTTCGTCGGGAGGCGGGAGAGCAGTACTTC. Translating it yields CASSQVRREAGEQYF.

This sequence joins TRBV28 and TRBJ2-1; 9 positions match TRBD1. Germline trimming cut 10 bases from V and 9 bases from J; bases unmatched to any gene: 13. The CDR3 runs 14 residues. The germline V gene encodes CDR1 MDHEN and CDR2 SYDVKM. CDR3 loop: CATGLGDRVAEQFF. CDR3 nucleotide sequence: TGTGCCACGGGTCTTGGGGACAGGGTGGCTGAGCAGTTCTTC.

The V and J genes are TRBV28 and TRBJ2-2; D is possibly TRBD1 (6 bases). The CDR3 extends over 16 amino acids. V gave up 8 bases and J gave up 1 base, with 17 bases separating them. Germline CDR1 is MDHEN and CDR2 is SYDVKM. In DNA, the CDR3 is TGTGCCAGCGTTCCGGGACAAACTGAGAACACCGGGGAGCTGTTTTTT. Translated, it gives CASVPGQTENTGELFF. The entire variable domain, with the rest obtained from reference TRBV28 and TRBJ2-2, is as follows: DVKVTQSSRYLVKRTGEKVFLECVQDMDHENMFWYRQDPGLGLRLIYFSYDVKMKEKGDIPEGYSVSREKKERFSLILESASTNQTSMYLCASVPGQTENTGELFFGEGSRLTVL.

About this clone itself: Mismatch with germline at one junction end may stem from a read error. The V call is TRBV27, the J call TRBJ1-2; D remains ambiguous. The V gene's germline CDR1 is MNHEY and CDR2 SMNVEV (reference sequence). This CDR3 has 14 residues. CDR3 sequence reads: CASRHPTINDGYTF. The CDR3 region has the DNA TGTGCCAGCAGGCACCCAACGATTAACGATGGCTACACCTTC.

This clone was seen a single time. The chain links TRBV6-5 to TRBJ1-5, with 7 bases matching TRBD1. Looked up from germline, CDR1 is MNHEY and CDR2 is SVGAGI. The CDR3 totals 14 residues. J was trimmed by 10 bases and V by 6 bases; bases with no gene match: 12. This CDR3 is CASSPGQRTLPQHF. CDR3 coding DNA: TGTGCCAGCAGCCCGGGACAGCGGACGCTACCCCAGCATTTT.

DNA of the CDR3: TGTGCCAGCAGTCCCCGTAGTATGAACACTGAAGCTTTCTTT. Its protein product is CASSPRSMNTEAFF. This chain joins TRBV2 and TRBJ1-1; D not certain. Trimming pared 5 bases from V and 0 bases from J, leaving 10 bases between. CDR1 and CDR2 from the germline V gene are SNHLY and FYNNEI. The CDR3 consists of 14 residues. Full variable domain (remainder filled in from reference TRBV2 and TRBJ1-1): EPEVTQTPSHQVTQMGQEVILRCVPISNHLYFYWYRQILGQKVEFLVSFYNNEISEKSEIFDDQFSVERPDGSNFTLKIRSTKLEDSAMYFCASSPRSMNTEAFFGQGTRLTVV.

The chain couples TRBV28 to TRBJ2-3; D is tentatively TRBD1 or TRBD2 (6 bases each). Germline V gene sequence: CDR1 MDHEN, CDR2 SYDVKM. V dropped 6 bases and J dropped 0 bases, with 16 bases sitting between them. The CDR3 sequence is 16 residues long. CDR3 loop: CASRSGGAISTDTQYF. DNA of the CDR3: TGTGCCAGCAGGTCCGGGGGCGCTATTAGCACAGATACGCAGTATTTT.

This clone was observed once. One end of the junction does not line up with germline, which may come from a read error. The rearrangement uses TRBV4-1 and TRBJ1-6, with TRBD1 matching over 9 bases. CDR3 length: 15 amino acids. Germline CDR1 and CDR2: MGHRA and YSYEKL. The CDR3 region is CASRQGDRVTSPLHF. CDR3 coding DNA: TGCGCCAGCAGACAAGGGGACAGGGTCACTTCACCCCTCCACTTT.

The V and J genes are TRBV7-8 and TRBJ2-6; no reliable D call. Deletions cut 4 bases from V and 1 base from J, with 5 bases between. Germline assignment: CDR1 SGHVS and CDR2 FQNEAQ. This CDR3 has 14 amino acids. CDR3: CASSSSSGANVLTF. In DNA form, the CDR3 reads TGTGCCAGCAGCTCAAGTTCTGGGGCCAACGTCCTGACTTTC. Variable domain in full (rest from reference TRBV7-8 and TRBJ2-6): GAGVSQSPRYKVAKRGQDVALRCDPISGHVSLFWYQQALGQGPEFLTYFQNEAQLDKSGLPSDRFFAERPEGSVSTLKIQRTQQEDSAVYLCASSSSSGANVLTFGAGSRLTVL.

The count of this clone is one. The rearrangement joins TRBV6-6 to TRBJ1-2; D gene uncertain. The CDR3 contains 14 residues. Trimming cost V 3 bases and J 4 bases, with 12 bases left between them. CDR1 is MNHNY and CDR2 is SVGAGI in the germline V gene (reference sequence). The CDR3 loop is CASSYPQPGYGYTF. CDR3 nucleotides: TGTGCCAGCAGTTATCCACAGCCAGGCTATGGCTACACCTTC.

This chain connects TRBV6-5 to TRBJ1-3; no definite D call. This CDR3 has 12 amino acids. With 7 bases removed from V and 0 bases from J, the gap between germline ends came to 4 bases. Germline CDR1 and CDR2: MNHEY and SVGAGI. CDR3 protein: CASKDSGNTIYF. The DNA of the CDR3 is TGTGCCAGCAAGGACTCTGGAAACACCATATATTTT.

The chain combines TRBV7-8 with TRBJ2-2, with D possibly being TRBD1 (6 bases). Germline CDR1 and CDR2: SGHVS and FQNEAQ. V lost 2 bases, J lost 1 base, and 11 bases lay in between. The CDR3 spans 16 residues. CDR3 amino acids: CASSLRTVMNTGELFF. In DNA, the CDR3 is TGTGCCAGCAGCTTAAGGACAGTAATGAACACCGGGGAGCTGTTTTTT.

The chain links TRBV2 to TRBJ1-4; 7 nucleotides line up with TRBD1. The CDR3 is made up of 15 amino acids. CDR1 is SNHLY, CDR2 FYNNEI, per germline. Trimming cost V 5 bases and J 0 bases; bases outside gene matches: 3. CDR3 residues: CASSHRGATNEKLFF. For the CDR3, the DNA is TGTGCCAGCAGTCACAGGGGTGCAACTAATGAAAAACTGTTTTTT.

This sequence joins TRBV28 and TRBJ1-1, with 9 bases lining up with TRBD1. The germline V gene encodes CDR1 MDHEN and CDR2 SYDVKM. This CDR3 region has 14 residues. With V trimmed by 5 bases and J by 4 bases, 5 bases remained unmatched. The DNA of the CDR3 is TGTGCCAGCAGTGCCGGGGACAGGGCCACTGAAGCTTTCTTT. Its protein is CASSAGDRATEAFF.

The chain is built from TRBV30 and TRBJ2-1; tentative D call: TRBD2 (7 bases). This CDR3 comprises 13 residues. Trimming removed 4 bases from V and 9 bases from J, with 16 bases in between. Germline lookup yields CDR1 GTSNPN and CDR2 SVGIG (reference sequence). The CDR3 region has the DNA TGTGCCTGGAAGCTGGGGGGGCGTAGTGAGCAGTTCTTC. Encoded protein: CAWKLGGRSEQFF.